The 21 T cell receptor beta chains presented below share a single source sample, sequenced in a study of OX40 agonist ivuxolimab in advanced cancers. Libraries were prepared by immunoSEQ multiplex PCR; TCRdb keeps only in-frame clonotypes and omits some of them. The table has 69,000 or so clones, 88% seen once. This material consisted of CD4+ or CD8+ T cells sorted from blood, taken in a trial of the OX40 agonist ivuxolimab. These receptors originate from an adult with an advanced solid tumor such as melanoma, head and neck, liver or kidney cancer.

The chain uses TRBV19 and TRBJ2-7, with TRBD2 identical over 7 bases. V dropped 5 bases and J dropped 1; count of bases not matched to a gene: 8. This CDR3 spans 15 amino acids. Germline V gene lookup returns CDR1 LNHDA and CDR2 SQIVND (reference sequence). The CDR3, as DNA: TGTGCCAGTAGTCTGGGACTAACCCTTTCCTACGAGCAGTACTTC. Residues: CASSLGLTLSYEQYF.

The rearrangement uses TRBV11-2 and TRBJ1-1; D not certain. V was cut by 0 bases and J by 8 bases, with 13 bases left in between. This CDR3 comprises 14 residues. Germline CDR1 is SGHAT and CDR2 is FQNNGV. The CDR3 loop is CASSLEMGSIEAFF. CDR3 coding DNA: TGTGCCAGCAGCTTAGAAATGGGCAGCATCGAAGCTTTCTTT.

The chain uses TRBV7-9 and TRBJ1-4; 8 positions match TRBD1. V lost 5 bases, J lost 5 bases, and 1 base stayed unmatched. Per the germline V gene, CDR1 is SEHNR and CDR2 is FQNEAQ (reference sequence). The CDR3 contains 13 residues. Here the CDR3 reads CASSRDRNEKLFF. The CDR3 DNA follows: TGTGCCAGCAGCCGGGACAGGAATGAAAAACTGTTTTTT.

This clone is categorized as medium-sized. The chain employs TRBV6-6 and TRBJ1-2; 8 bases are a match to TRBD1. CDR3 length: 13 amino acids. J lost 3 bases, V lost 8 bases, and 5 bases had no gene match. Germline values: CDR1 MNHNY, CDR2 SVGAGI (reference sequence). CDR3 sequence: CASAVTGDYGYTF. As DNA, the CDR3 is TGTGCCAGCGCCGTGACAGGGGACTATGGCTACACCTTC.

This chain uses TRBV10-2 with TRBJ2-3; a weak D match, TRBD1 (5 bases). CDR3 length: 13 residues. CDR1 is WSHSY and CDR2 is SAAADI in the germline V gene. V was shortened by 6 bases and J by 4 bases, with 11 bases between the two germline ends. The CDR3 reads CASRGREADTQYF. The CDR3 coding sequence is TGCGCCAGCAGGGGCAGGGAAGCAGATACGCAGTATTTT.

V gene TRBV7-9 combines with J gene TRBJ1-1; 7 positions match TRBD1. CDR1 and CDR2 from the germline V gene are SEHNR and FQNEAQ (reference sequence). With 5 bases clipped from V and 1 base from J, the junction kept 4 bases outside the gene matches. This CDR3 spans 14 amino acids. The CDR3 DNA follows: TGTGCCAGCAGCATTTACAGGGGGAACACTGAAGCTTTCTTT. Translation: CASSIYRGNTEAFF. Full variable domain (rest looked up from reference TRBV7-9 and TRBJ1-1): DTGVSQNPRHKITKRGQNVTFRCDPISEHNRLYWYRQTLGQGPEFLTYFQNEAQLEKSRLLSDRFSAERPKGSFSTLEIQRTEQGDSAMYLCASSIYRGNTEAFFGQGTRLTVV.

The table lists this clone with a count of one. V and J are TRBV7-9 and TRBJ1-2; D call uncertain. Trimming stripped 0 bases from V and 4 bases from J, with 12 bases between. The CDR3 runs 15 residues. CDR1 is SEHNR, CDR2 FQNEAQ, per germline (reference sequence). CDR3 protein: CASSLAVITSYGYTF. The CDR3, as DNA: TGTGCCAGCAGCTTAGCGGTGATCACTTCCTATGGCTACACCTTC.

V gene TRBV5-1 combines with J gene TRBJ1-1, with TRBD1 matching 9 bases. With V trimmed by 2 bases and J by 3 bases, 5 bases remained unmatched. This CDR3 is built from 15 residues. The germline CDR1 and CDR2 sequences are SGHRS and YFSETQ. The CDR3 DNA sequence: TGCGCCAGCAGCTTAACAGGGGGCTGGGACACTGAAGCTTTCTTT. Protein: CASSLTGGWDTEAFF. Filled out from reference TRBV5-1 and TRBJ1-1, the complete variable domain reads KAGVTQTPRYLIKTRGQQVTLSCSPISGHRSVSWYQQTPGQGLQFLFEYFSETQRNKGNFPGRFSGRQFSNSRSEMNVSTLELGDSALYLCASSLTGGWDTEAFFGQGTRLTVV.

The chain recombines TRBV18 with TRBJ1-6; 7 positions match TRBD1. In germline, CDR1 is KGHSH, CDR2 LQKENI. This CDR3 is built from 15 residues. V was pared by 4 bases and J by 14 bases, with 14 bases of the junction left unmatched. CDR3 sequence (DNA): TGTGCCAGCTCACATACCCCGGGACAGCAGTGGGCCCTCCACTTT. Translation gives CASSHTPGQQWALHF.

The chain couples TRBV14 to TRBJ1-1; no firm D call. This CDR3 has 13 residues. Trimming left V 2 bases short and J 0 bases short, with 4 bases between. CDR1 SGHDN and CDR2 FVKESK come from the germline V gene. The CDR3, as DNA: TGTGCCAGCAGCCAATCACTGAACACTGAAGCTTTCTTT. This gives the protein CASSQSLNTEAFF.

This chain uses TRBV18 with TRBJ1-1, with 7 bases fitting TRBD1. This CDR3 has 14 residues. V lost 6 bases and J lost 1; bases outside the gene matches: 5. CDR1 and CDR2 from the germline V gene are KGHSH and LQKENI. CDR3 loop: CASSPRQGNTEAFF. CDR3 in DNA: TGTGCCAGCTCCCCTAGACAGGGGAACACTGAAGCTTTCTTT. Supplemented by reference TRBV18 and TRBJ1-1, the full variable domain reads NAGVMQNPRHLVRRRGQEARLRCSPMKGHSHVYWYRQLPEEGLKFMVYLQKENIIDESGMPKERFSAEFPKEGPSILRIQQVVRGDSAAYFCASSPRQGNTEAFFGQGTRLTVV.

The chain joins TRBV10-3 to TRBJ1-2; 9 bases agree with TRBD1. The CDR3 has 14 amino acids. Germline assignment: CDR1 ENHRY and CDR2 SYGVKD. With V trimmed by 4 bases and J by 6 bases, 6 bases remained unmatched. The CDR3 reads CAISVLTGGDGYTF. The CDR3, as DNA: TGTGCCATCAGTGTTCTGACAGGGGGGGATGGCTACACCTTC.

The V gene is TRBV5-1, the J gene TRBJ2-2; 11 bases match TRBD2. CDR3 size: 15 residues. V lost 7 bases, J lost 7 bases, and 9 bases stayed unmatched. CDR1 is SGHRS and CDR2 is YFSETQ in the germline V gene. The CDR3 nucleotides are TGCGCCAGCTCGACTAGCGGGGATTTTGGCGGGGAGCTGTTTTTT. It translates to CASSTSGDFGGELFF.

V and J are TRBV18 and TRBJ1-3, with a tentative D call TRBD1 (6 bases). The CDR3 is made up of 18 amino acids. The germline V and J ends were trimmed by 2 bases and 1 base, with 18 bases remaining between them. Germline V gene lookup returns CDR1 KGHSH and CDR2 LQKENI. For the CDR3, the DNA is TGTGCCAGCTCACCAAGTCCCCGGACAGACCTTTCTGGAAACACCATATATTTT. This gives the protein CASSPSPRTDLSGNTIYF.

CDR3 protein: CASSSPRQGAPDTQYF. The CDR3 DNA reads TGTGCCAGCAGCTCCCCCAGACAGGGGGCCCCAGATACGCAGTATTTT. The chain has TRBV7-3 and TRBJ2-3; 10 nucleotides align to TRBD1. Germline CDR1 is SGHTA and CDR2 is FQGTGA. The CDR3 is 16 amino acids. J was trimmed by 4 bases and V by 4 bases; bases with no gene match: 8. The complete variable domain, with remaining parts taken from reference TRBV7-3 and TRBJ2-3, reads GAGVSQTPSNKVTEKGKYVELRCDPISGHTALYWYRQSLGQGPEFLIYFQGTGAADDSGLPNDRFFAVRPEGSVSTLKIQRTERGDSAVYLCASSSPRQGAPDTQYFGPGTRLTVL.

The chain uses TRBV5-6 and TRBJ2-7; D call uncertain. This CDR3 is built from 15 residues. Per germline, CDR1 SGHDT and CDR2 YYEEEE. The V end lost 4 bases, the J end lost 0 bases, and 14 bases lay between the germline ends. CDR3 protein: CASSPATGFSYEQYF. The DNA of the CDR3 is TGTGCCAGCAGCCCCGCTACGGGCTTCTCCTACGAGCAGTACTTC.

The rearrangement joins TRBV2 to TRBJ1-5; D possibly corresponds to TRBD1 (6 bases). The V end lost 5 bases, the J end lost 6 bases, and 17 bases lay between the germline ends. Per germline, CDR1 SNHLY and CDR2 FYNNEI. There are 15 residues in the CDR3. The CDR3: CASSPQNVGGQPQHF. The CDR3 DNA sequence: TGTGCCAGCAGTCCCCAAAATGTAGGGGGTCAGCCCCAGCATTTT.

The genes are TRBV5-3 and TRBJ2-1; 7 bases are a match to TRBD2. TRBV5-3 is given ORF status, its function remaining uncertain. The CDR3 runs 17 residues. V lost 4 bases, J lost 6 bases, and 16 bases stayed unmatched. The CDR3 here is CARSPRSGPGRSNEQFF. For the CDR3, the DNA is TGTGCCAGAAGCCCCCGTAGCGGGCCCGGGCGTAGCAATGAGCAGTTCTTC.

The chain couples TRBV5-1 to TRBJ1-5, with 8 nucleotides matching TRBD1. The CDR3 totals 16 residues. Germline lookup yields CDR1 SGHRS and CDR2 YFSETQ. J was trimmed by 3 bases and V by 4 bases; bases with no gene match: 9. CDR3 protein: CASSPTGTGPNQPQHF. The CDR3 DNA reads as TGCGCCAGCAGCCCTACAGGGACAGGACCCAATCAGCCCCAGCATTTT.

The V and J genes are TRBV19 and TRBJ2-4; 7 positions match TRBD2. Trimming removed 3 bases from V and 6 bases from J; junction bases left unmatched: 5. The length of the CDR3 is 14 residues. The germline gives CDR1 LNHDA, CDR2 SQIVND (reference sequence). The CDR3 bases are TGTGCCAGTAGTATGGGGAGGGGAGGAAACATTCAGTACTTC. Its protein is CASSMGRGGNIQYF.

On this clone: This specimen includes other DNA sequences encoding the same CDR3. Here the CDR3 reads CASSLQGKGEKLFF. In nucleotides, the CDR3 is TGCGCCAGCAGCTTACAGGGGAAAGGTGAAAAACTGTTTTTT. The V gene is TRBV5-1, the J gene TRBJ1-4; 7 bases match TRBD1. The J segment lost 7 bases and the V segment lost 2 bases, leaving 5 bases of the junction unmatched. The CDR3 runs 14 residues. The germline CDR1 and CDR2 sequences are SGHRS and YFSETQ.